The 11 T cell receptor beta chains reported below all come from one sample, sequenced in a study of blood T cell repertoires in COVID-19 (dated by TCRdb to the early 2020s). The library relied on the immunoSEQ multiplex PCR assay. In its TCRdb copy, this immuneACCESS table keeps in-frame sequences only and misses some clones. Where compared with another copy, unresolved V genes explain less than half of these, and the others have no known cause. This sample gives hundreds of thousands of clones in total; 75% to 85% of them show up just once. The biggest ten clones account for 6% to 7.5% of the sample. Material for sequencing was PBMCs or T cells enriched from blood (not recorded which). The receptors derive from a woman in her 40s with acute COVID-19.

This sequence joins TRBV28 and TRBJ1-2; no clear D. V lost 2 bases to trimming and J lost 5 bases, with 12 bases between them. Germline CDR1 MDHEN, CDR2 SYDVKM. This CDR3 region has 14 residues. Here the CDR3 reads CASSLTPGLYGYTF. The CDR3 DNA follows: TGTGCCAGCAGTTTAACCCCAGGACTTTATGGCTACACCTTC.

The genes are TRBV7-9 and TRBJ1-6; D perhaps matches TRBD1 (6 bases). The V and J ends lost 5 bases and 5 bases respectively, with 13 bases between them. This CDR3 spans 15 amino acids. Per the germline V gene, CDR1 is SEHNR and CDR2 is FQNEAQ (reference sequence). CDR3 nucleotides: TGTGCCAGCAGCCCTAGCGGGACACATAATTCACCCCTCCACTTT. It codes for CASSPSGTHNSPLHF.

The genes are TRBV29-1 and TRBJ2-3; TRBD2 might be the D (6 bases). Germline CDR1 reads SQVTM; CDR2 reads ANQGSEA. The CDR3 extends over 14 amino acids. V was shortened by 6 bases and J by 2 bases, with 15 bases between the two germline ends. The CDR3 sequence is CSVWYSGNTDTQYF. For the CDR3, the DNA is TGCAGCGTCTGGTATAGCGGAAACACAGATACGCAGTATTTT.

The chain is built from TRBV27 and TRBJ1-1; D possibly corresponds to TRBD1 (6 bases). CDR3 length: 13 residues. CDR1 MNHEY and CDR2 SMNVEV come from the germline V gene (reference sequence). The V end lost 5 bases, the J end lost 10 bases, and 17 bases lay between the germline ends. The CDR3 nucleotides are TGTGCCAGCAGTCAAAGGGGGGGCGCGCGAGCTTTCTTT. It translates to CASSQRGGARAFF.

The rearrangement uses TRBV9 and TRBJ1-4; D is unclear. This CDR3 is built from 15 residues. Trimming shortened V by 0 bases and J by 6 bases, and 12 bases separated the two germline ends. Germline V gene data show CDR1 as SGDLS and CDR2 as YYNGEE. The CDR3 DNA is TGTGCCAGCAGCGTAGGTGAGGGCTCCTATGAAAAACTGTTTTTT. It codes for CASSVGEGSYEKLFF.

The chain has TRBV28 and TRBJ2-3, with D possibly TRBD2 on 7 matching bases. Germline loops: CDR1 MDHEN, CDR2 SYDVKM. V lost 6 bases, J lost 8 bases, and 24 bases lay in between. The CDR3 has 16 amino acids. The DNA for the CDR3 is TGTGCCAGCAGCCGACCGCGGGGGCTGCCTACGGGTACGCAGTATTTT. It codes for CASSRPRGLPTGTQYF.

The chain links TRBV4-2 to TRBJ1-2; 7 positions match TRBD1. V lost 0 bases and J lost 4; bases outside the gene matches: 5. CDR3 length equals 15 residues. Germline V gene lookup returns CDR1 LGHNA and CDR2 YNFKEQ. The CDR3: CASSQDWGQTYGYTF. DNA of the CDR3: TGTGCCAGCAGCCAAGATTGGGGACAGACCTATGGCTACACCTTC.

The chain combines TRBV9 with TRBJ2-1; D not certain. The germline V and J ends were trimmed by 1 base and 7 bases, with 9 bases remaining between them. Germline assignment: CDR1 SGDLS and CDR2 YYNGEE. The CDR3 extends over 13 amino acids. CDR3 nucleotide sequence: TGTGCCAGCAGCGTACTAAGCGCGAATGAGCAGTTCTTC. Protein: CASSVLSANEQFF.

The rearrangement joins TRBV9 to TRBJ1-5, with unresolved D. This CDR3 comprises 14 residues. Between the trimmed V and J ends, which lost 2 bases and 3 bases, there was a span of 9 bases. Germline values: CDR1 SGDLS, CDR2 YYNGEE. CDR3 nucleotides: TGTGCCAGCAGCGTTGGGCAGTTCAATCAGCCCCAGCATTTT. This codes for CASSVGQFNQPQHF.

V and J are TRBV25-1 and TRBJ1-1; the match to TRBD1 covers 12 bases. V shed 7 bases, J shed 0 bases, and the junction held 9 bases outside the gene matches. Per the germline V gene, CDR1 is MGHDK and CDR2 is SYGVNS. The length of the CDR3 is 17 residues. The DNA for the CDR3 is TGTGCCAGCACCCCCTGGGGACAGGGGGCAATGAACACTGAAGCTTTCTTT. Translating gives CASTPWGQGAMNTEAFF.

The chain links TRBV5-1 to TRBJ1-2; TRBD1 agrees at 9 bases. The CDR3 covers 17 residues. The germline V gene encodes CDR1 SGHRS and CDR2 YFSETQ. Trimming cost V 0 bases and J 1 base; bases outside gene matches: 7. In nucleotides, the CDR3 is TGCGCCAGCAGCTTGGGGGGACAGGGTGCTTTTAACTATGGCTACACCTTC. This codes for CASSLGGQGAFNYGYTF.